Included here is one T cell receptor beta chain sequence, with context. This receptor's antigen is unknown. No base quality values were provided; no much bigger clone lies one nucleotide off. Trimming removed 6 bases from V and 13 bases from J, leaving 16 bases between the germline ends. From the cysteine through the phenylalanine, the CDR3 covers 12 amino acids. Only CDR3 DNA is held: 36 bases, read in frame from base 1. The germline V gene specifies SNHLY as CDR1 and FYNNEI as CDR2. The sample is drawn from a study of T cell changes during pregnancy in multiple sclerosis (dated by TCRdb to 2018 to 2020). With regard to the full study: The study looked at changes in the T cell repertoire across pregnancy in women with multiple sclerosis.

Libraries were built with the immunoSEQ multiplex PCR assay. The immuneACCESS repertoire file appears here via TCRdb, limited to in-frame rearrangements. These files lack a portion of the clones; in checked studies, under half of the deficit traces to unresolved V genes, and the cause of the others is not known. Present in this sample are about 73,000 clones, roughly 92% of which were seen just once. The ten top clones hold 2.5% to 3.5% of the sample. This sequence originates from a female donor in good health, enrolled as a control in a pregnancy study. This material consisted of peripheral blood, taken in the third trimester of pregnancy. The chain is assembled from TRBV2 and TRBJ1-5, with an unclear D gene assignment. The CDR3 protein: CASRSTETQQHF. At the DNA level, the sequence is TGTGCCAGCAGATCAACAGAAACGCAACAGCATTTT.